A single TCR beta chain is shown here with its context. Original methodology: Reference gene primers were amplified, and this amplification served to estimate nucleated cell counts. The data were produced by immunoSEQ multiplex PCR, yet TCRdb's version contains in-frame clones alone and is incomplete. The V and J calls and clone size come from that table; D and trimming were worked out from the DNA. Among roughly 100,000 clones, 75% to 90% were seen once, and the ten largest hold 10% to 15%. The data derive from a study of blood T cell repertoires in COVID-19. Study-level background: Material from acute and convalescent COVID-19 was sourced from the United States, Italy and Spain. Sample material is recorded as cDNA or gDNA derived from T cells, B-cell-depleted T cells, or PBMCs.

V lost 4 bases, J lost 13 bases, and 9 bases stayed unmatched. The CDR3 covers 12 residues. Per germline, CDR1 GTSNPN and CDR2 SVGIG (reference sequence). The chain uses TRBV30 and TRBJ2-3, with TRBD2 identical over 9 bases. The sequence derives from a human donor in a cohort sampled during active or convalescent COVID-19. What was sequenced was peripheral blood. CDR3 nucleotide sequence: TGTGCCTGGAAGCTAGCGGGGCCTCATAAGTATTTT. Protein: CAWKLAGPHKYF. Full variable domain (missing parts from reference TRBV30 and TRBJ2-3): SQTIHQWPATLVQPVGSPLSLECTVEGTSNPNLYWYRQAAGRGLQLLFYSVGIGQISSEVPQNLSASRPQDRQFILSSKKLLLSDSGFYLCAWKLAGPHKYFGPGTRLTVL.